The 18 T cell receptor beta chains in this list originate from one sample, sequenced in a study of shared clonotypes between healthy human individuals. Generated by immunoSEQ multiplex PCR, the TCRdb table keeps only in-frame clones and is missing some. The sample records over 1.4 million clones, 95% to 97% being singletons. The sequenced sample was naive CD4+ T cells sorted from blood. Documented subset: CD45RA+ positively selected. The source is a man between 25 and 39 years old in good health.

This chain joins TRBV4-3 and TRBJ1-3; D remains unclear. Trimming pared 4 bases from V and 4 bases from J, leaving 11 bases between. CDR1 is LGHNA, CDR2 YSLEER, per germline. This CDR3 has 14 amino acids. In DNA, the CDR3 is TGCGCCAGCAGCCCCCACTCTGGCGGAAACACCATATATTTT. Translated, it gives CASSPHSGGNTIYF.

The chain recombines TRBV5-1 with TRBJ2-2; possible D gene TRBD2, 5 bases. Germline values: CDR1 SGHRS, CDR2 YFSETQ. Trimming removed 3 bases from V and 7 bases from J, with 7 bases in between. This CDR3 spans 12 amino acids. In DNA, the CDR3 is TGCGCCAGCAGCTGGGAGAACGGGGAGCTGTTTTTT. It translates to CASSWENGELFF.

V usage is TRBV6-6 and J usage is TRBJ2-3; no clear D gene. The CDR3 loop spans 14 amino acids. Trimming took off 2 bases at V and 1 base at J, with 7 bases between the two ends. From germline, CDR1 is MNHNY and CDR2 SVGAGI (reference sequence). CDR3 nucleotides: TGTGCCAGCAGTTACATCAAGGGCACAGATACGCAGTATTTT. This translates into CASSYIKGTDTQYF.

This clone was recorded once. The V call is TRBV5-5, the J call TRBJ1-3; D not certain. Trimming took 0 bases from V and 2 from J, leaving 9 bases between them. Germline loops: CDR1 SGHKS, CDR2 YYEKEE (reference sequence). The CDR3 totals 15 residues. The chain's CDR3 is CASSLALGTGNTIYF. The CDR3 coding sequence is TGTGCCAGCAGCTTGGCCCTGGGAACTGGAAACACCATATATTTT.

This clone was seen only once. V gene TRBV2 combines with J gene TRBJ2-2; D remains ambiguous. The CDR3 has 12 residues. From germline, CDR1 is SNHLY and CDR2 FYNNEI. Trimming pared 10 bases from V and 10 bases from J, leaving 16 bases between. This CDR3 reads CATARFGQELFF. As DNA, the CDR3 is TGTGCCACCGCCCGGTTTGGGCAGGAGCTGTTTTTT.

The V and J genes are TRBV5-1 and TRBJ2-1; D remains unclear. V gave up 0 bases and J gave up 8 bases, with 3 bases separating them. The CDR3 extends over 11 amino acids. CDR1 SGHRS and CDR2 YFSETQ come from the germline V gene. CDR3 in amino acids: CASSLAYEQFF. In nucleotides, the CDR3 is TGCGCCAGCAGCTTGGCCTATGAGCAGTTCTTC.

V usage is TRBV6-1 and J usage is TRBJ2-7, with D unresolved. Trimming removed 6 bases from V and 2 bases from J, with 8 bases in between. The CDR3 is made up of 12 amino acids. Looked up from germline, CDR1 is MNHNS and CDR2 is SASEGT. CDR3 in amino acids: CASRLGAYEQYF. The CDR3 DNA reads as TGTGCCAGCAGGCTGGGCGCCTACGAGCAGTACTTC.

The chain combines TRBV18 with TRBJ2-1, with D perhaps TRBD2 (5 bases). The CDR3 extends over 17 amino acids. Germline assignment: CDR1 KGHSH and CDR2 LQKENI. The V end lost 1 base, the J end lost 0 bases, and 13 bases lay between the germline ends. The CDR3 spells CASSPLAGSSSYNEQFF. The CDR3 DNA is TGTGCCAGCTCACCACTTGCGGGTTCAAGCTCCTACAATGAGCAGTTCTTC. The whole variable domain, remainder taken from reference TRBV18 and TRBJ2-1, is NAGVMQNPRHLVRRRGQEARLRCSPMKGHSHVYWYRQLPEEGLKFMVYLQKENIIDESGMPKERFSAEFPKEGPSILRIQQVVRGDSAAYFCASSPLAGSSSYNEQFFGPGTRLTVL.

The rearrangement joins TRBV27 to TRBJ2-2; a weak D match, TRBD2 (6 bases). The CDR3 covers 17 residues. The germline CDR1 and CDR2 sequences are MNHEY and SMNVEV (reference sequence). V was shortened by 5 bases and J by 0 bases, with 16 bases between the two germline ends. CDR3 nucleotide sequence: TGTGCCAGCAGTCGTTTGGGACTCGCAGCGAACACCGGGGAGCTGTTTTTT. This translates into CASSRLGLAANTGELFF.

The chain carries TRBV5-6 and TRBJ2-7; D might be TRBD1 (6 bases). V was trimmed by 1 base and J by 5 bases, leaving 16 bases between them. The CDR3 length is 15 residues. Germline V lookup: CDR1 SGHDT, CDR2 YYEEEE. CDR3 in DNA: TGTGCCAGCAGCTTGAGTCACAGGGCCCCTAACGAGCAGTACTTC. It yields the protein CASSLSHRAPNEQYF.

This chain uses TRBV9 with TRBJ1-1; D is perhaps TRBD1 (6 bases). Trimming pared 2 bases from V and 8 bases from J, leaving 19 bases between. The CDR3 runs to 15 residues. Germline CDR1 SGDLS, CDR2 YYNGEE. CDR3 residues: CASSVTGNTRTEAFF. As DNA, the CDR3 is TGTGCCAGCAGCGTCACAGGGAATACCCGAACCGAAGCTTTCTTT.

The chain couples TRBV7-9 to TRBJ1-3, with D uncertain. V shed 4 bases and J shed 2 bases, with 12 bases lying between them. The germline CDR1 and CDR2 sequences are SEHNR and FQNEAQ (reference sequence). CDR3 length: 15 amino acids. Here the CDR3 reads CASSSGPSAGNTIYF. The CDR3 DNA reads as TGTGCCAGCAGCTCGGGTCCTTCGGCTGGAAACACCATATATTTT.

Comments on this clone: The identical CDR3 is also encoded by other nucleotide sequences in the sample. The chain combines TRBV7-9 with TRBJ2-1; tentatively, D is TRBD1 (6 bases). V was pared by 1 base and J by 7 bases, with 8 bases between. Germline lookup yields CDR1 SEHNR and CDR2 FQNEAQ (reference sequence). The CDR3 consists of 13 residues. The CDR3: CASSLVRGNEQFF. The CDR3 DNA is TGTGCCAGCAGCTTAGTCAGGGGTAATGAGCAGTTCTTC.

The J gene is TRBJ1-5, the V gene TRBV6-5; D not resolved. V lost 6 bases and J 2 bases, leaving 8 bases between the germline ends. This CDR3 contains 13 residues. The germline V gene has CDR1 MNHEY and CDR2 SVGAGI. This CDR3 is CASSQDGNQPQHF. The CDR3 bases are TGTGCCAGCAGCCAAGATGGCAATCAGCCCCAGCATTTT.

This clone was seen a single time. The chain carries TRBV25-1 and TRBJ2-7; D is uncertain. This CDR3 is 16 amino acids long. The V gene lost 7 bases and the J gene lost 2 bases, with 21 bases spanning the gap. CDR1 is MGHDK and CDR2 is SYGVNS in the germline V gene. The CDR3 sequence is CASNSVSRRAPYEQYF. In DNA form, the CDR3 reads TGTGCCAGCAATTCGGTCTCGCGGCGAGCCCCCTACGAGCAGTACTTC.

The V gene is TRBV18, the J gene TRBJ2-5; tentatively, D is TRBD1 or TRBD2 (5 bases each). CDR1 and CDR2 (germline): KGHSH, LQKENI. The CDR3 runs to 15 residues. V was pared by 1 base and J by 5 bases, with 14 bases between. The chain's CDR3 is CASSPRAGTGETQYF. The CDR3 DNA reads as TGTGCCAGCTCACCACGGGCTGGGACCGGGGAGACCCAGTACTTC.

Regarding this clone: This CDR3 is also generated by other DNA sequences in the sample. CDR3 residues: CATSRDPGFSYEQYF. The CDR3 DNA is TGTGCCACCAGCAGAGATCCGGGCTTCTCCTACGAGCAGTACTTC. V is TRBV15 and J is TRBJ2-7; no clear D gene. V lost 0 bases and J lost 0, with 9 bases in between. The CDR3 totals 15 residues. Looked up from germline, CDR1 is LNHNV and CDR2 is YYDKDF (reference sequence).

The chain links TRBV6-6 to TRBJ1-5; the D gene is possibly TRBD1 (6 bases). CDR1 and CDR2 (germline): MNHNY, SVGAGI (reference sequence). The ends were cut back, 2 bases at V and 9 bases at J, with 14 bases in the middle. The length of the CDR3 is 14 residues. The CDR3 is CASSYLQGTRPQHF. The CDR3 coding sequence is TGTGCCAGCAGTTACCTCCAGGGGACTCGGCCCCAGCATTTT.